The 24 T cell receptor beta chains below were found in one sample sequenced in a study of blood T cells in healthy people across ages. Primers used in a second PCR of about 6 to 11 cycles were a sample-barcoded 5' primer and a J-beta primer mix. TCRdb itself ran the 5' RACE reads through MiXCR, one entry per CDR3 protein. The data hold a few hundred thousand distinct CDR3 sequences, with approximately 52% observed a single time. Specimen: blood. The receptors shown here come from a man aged 60 to 75 in good health.

This sequence joins TRBV7-2 and TRBJ2-7; TRBD2 is a possible D gene (5 bases). Germline CDR1 SGHTA, CDR2 FQGNSA. This CDR3 has 15 residues. Trimming removed 3 bases at V and 6 bases at J, with 18 bases between. CDR3 sequence: CASSFNRASTSEQYF. The CDR3 DNA follows: TGTGCCAGCAGCTTTAACCGGGCCTCCACTAGCGAGCAGTACTTC. Full variable domain (missing parts from reference TRBV7-2 and TRBJ2-7): GAGVSQSPSNKVTEKGKDVELRCDPISGHTALYWYRQSLGQGLEFLIYFQGNSAPDKSGLPSDRFSAERTGGSVSTLTIQRTQQEDSAVYLCASSFNRASTSEQYFGPGTRLTVT.

This sequence joins TRBV20-1 and TRBJ2-3; D might be TRBD1 or TRBD2, each matching 6 bases. Per germline, CDR1 DFQATT and CDR2 SNEGSKA (reference sequence). The CDR3 spans 12 residues. The V end was cut by 6 bases, the J end by 5 bases, with 12 bases between. CDR3: CSAERGRDTQYF. The CDR3 DNA is TGCAGTGCAGAACGGGGGCGAGATACGCAGTATTTT.

The genes are TRBV7-2 and TRBJ1-4; D gene ambiguous. CDR1 is SGHTA, CDR2 FQGNSA, per germline. The CDR3 is 13 residues long. V gave up 5 bases and J gave up 8 bases, with 12 bases separating them. CDR3 sequence (DNA): TGTGCCAGCAGCGCAAGGGCGGGAGAAAAACTGTTTTTT. Protein: CASSARAGEKLFF.

This chain uses TRBV7-8 with TRBJ2-1; 9 positions agree with TRBD1. V was clipped by 4 bases and J by 9 bases; unmatched bases: 7. This CDR3 contains 14 residues. CDR1 is SGHVS and CDR2 is FQNEAQ in the germline V gene. This CDR3 is CASSSGQGTTEQFF. CDR3 bases: TGTGCCAGCAGCTCGGGACAGGGAACTACTGAGCAGTTCTTC.

This clonotype was seen ten or more times. This sequence joins TRBV10-2 and TRBJ2-7; 11 bases are a match to TRBD2. The CDR3 runs 13 residues. Germline lookup yields CDR1 WSHSY and CDR2 SAAADI. Trimming at V came to 8 bases and at J to 3 bases, leaving 3 bases not matched to a gene. The CDR3 reads CASSTSGVYEQYF. The CDR3 DNA sequence: TGCGCCAGCTCGACTAGCGGGGTCTACGAGCAGTACTTC.

The chain has TRBV5-1 and TRBJ2-5; the D is unclear. The J call may not be correct, given that the DNA end is closer to TRBJ2-7. Germline values: CDR1 SGHRS, CDR2 YFSETQ. This CDR3 spans 15 amino acids. The CDR3 DNA follows: TGCGCCAGCAGCTTGAGGGCCGGCACGACCTACGAGCAGTACTTC. It specifies CASSLRAGTTYEQYF.

In its sample, this clonotype was seen a few times. The chain combines TRBV11-2 with TRBJ1-5; weak D call: TRBD1 (5 bases). The CDR3 sequence is 18 residues long. Germline V gene lookup returns CDR1 SGHAT and CDR2 FQNNGV. V shed 2 bases and J shed 10 bases, with 27 bases lying between them. In DNA, the CDR3 is TGTGCCAGCAGCTTAATGAGGCCTTTCGGGCAGGGCGTGTGTCCCCAGCATTTT. This translates into CASSLMRPFGQGVCPQHF.

The sample holds a few counts of this clonotype. The chain couples TRBV7-9 to TRBJ2-3; the D gene is possibly TRBD2 (6 bases). Germline assignment: CDR1 SEHNR and CDR2 FQNEAQ (reference sequence). V was shortened by 3 bases and J by 2 bases, with 15 bases between the two germline ends. This CDR3 comprises 16 residues. The CDR3 bases are TGTGCCAGCAGCTTGGGAGAGGGACTTTACACAGATACGCAGTATTTT. It specifies CASSLGEGLYTDTQYF.

CDR3 loop: CSARRGAVVYEQFF. CDR3 bases: TGCAGTGCTAGGCGGGGGGCTGTAGTGTATGAGCAGTTCTTC. The V and J genes are TRBV20-1 and TRBJ2-1; 8 bases map to TRBD2. The V and J ends lost 3 bases and 8 bases, in that order; junction bases with no gene match: 9. The CDR3 runs 14 residues. The germline V gene encodes CDR1 DFQATT and CDR2 SNEGSKA (reference sequence).

The chain employs TRBV5-1 and TRBJ2-5, with 7 bases matching TRBD1. V trimming: 0 bases; J trimming: 7 bases; junction bases outside the gene matches: 9. The germline gives CDR1 SGHRS, CDR2 YFSETQ. The CDR3 contains 15 residues. CDR3: CASSLDRGPGGTQYF. The CDR3 coding sequence is TGCGCCAGCAGCTTGGATAGGGGGCCAGGAGGGACCCAGTACTTC.

The V gene is TRBV6-1, the J gene TRBJ2-3; 11 bases fit TRBD2. Germline CDR1 and CDR2: MNHNS and SASEGT. After removal of 5 bases from V and 1 base from J, the junction contained 11 bases not matched to a gene. The CDR3 runs to 18 residues. The CDR3 sequence: CASSRRLAGRLGTDTQYF. CDR3 sequence (DNA): TGTGCCAGCAGTCGTCGACTAGCGGGGCGGCTCGGCACAGATACGCAGTATTTT.

This clonotype was counted at least ten times. The chain joins TRBV7-3 to TRBJ1-1; D uncertain. This CDR3 has 13 residues. V dropped 2 bases and J dropped 1 base, with 5 bases sitting between them. In germline, CDR1 is SGHTA, CDR2 FQGTGA. CDR3 sequence: CASSLWQNTEAFF. The CDR3 DNA reads TGTGCCAGCAGCTTATGGCAGAACACTGAAGCTTTCTTT.

The chain combines TRBV9 with TRBJ2-3; 9 bases map to TRBD2. The CDR3 contains 16 residues. V trimming: 0 bases; J trimming: 0 bases; junction bases outside the gene matches: 2. Germline CDR1 and CDR2: SGDLS and YYNGEE. This chain's CDR3 is CASSVVAGASTDTQYF. CDR3 coding DNA: TGTGCCAGCAGCGTAGTAGCGGGAGCTAGCACAGATACGCAGTATTTT.

The V and J genes are TRBV7-2 and TRBJ2-7; 8 nucleotides match TRBD1. CDR3 length equals 17 residues. V was clipped by 0 bases and J by 4 bases; unmatched bases: 11. Germline CDR1 SGHTA, CDR2 FQGNSA. CDR3 sequence: CASSLATTGTGFYEQYF. CDR3 DNA: TGTGCCAGCAGCTTAGCAACCACCGGGACAGGTTTTTACGAGCAGTACTTC. The whole variable domain, filled in from reference TRBV7-2 and TRBJ2-7, reads GAGVSQSPSNKVTEKGKDVELRCDPISGHTALYWYRQSLGQGLEFLIYFQGNSAPDKSGLPSDRFSAERTGGSVSTLTIQRTQQEDSAVYLCASSLATTGTGFYEQYFGPGTRLTVT.

The chain employs TRBV25-1 and TRBJ2-5; 10 positions match TRBD2. From germline, CDR1 is MGHDK and CDR2 SYGVNS. The CDR3 loop spans 17 amino acids. Germline trimming cut 0 bases from V and 6 bases from J; bases unmatched to any gene: 10. The CDR3 protein is CASSEYKGASGRKTQYF. CDR3 DNA sequence: TGTGCCAGCAGTGAATATAAGGGGGCTAGCGGGAGAAAGACCCAGTACTTC.

The rearrangement joins TRBV11-1 to TRBJ1-1, with 9 bases that match TRBD1. After removal of 1 base from V and 5 bases from J, the junction contained 2 bases not matched to a gene. This CDR3 has 14 residues. Germline V gene lookup returns CDR1 SGHAT and CDR2 FQDESV (reference sequence). The DNA of the CDR3 is TGTGCCAGCAGCTTAGACAGGGGGCAAACTGAAGCTTTCTTT. Protein sequence: CASSLDRGQTEAFF.

J is TRBJ2-3 and V is TRBV20-1; TRBD2 matches 10 bases. This CDR3 region has 16 residues. The J segment lost 5 bases and the V segment lost 2 bases, leaving 10 bases of the junction unmatched. From germline, CDR1 is DFQATT and CDR2 SNEGSKA (reference sequence). CDR3 in DNA: TGCAGTGCTAGACCTAGCGGGGGCCACTGGGGAGATACGCAGTATTTT. Amino acid sequence: CSARPSGGHWGDTQYF.

The chain carries TRBV4-1 and TRBJ1-5, with D perhaps matching TRBD1 (5 bases). The V end lost 1 base, the J end lost 0 bases, and 10 bases lay between the germline ends. The CDR3 length is 16 residues. Per germline, CDR1 MGHRA and CDR2 YSYEKL. CDR3 sequence: CASSQALGGSNQPQHF. The CDR3 nucleotides are TGCGCCAGCAGCCAAGCTTTGGGGGGTAGCAATCAGCCCCAGCATTTT.

V and J are TRBV6-5 and TRBJ2-5, with TRBD1 identical over 9 bases. Germline CDR1 and CDR2: MNHEY and SVGAGI. V shed 5 bases, J shed 9 bases, and the junction held 13 bases outside the gene matches. This CDR3 comprises 15 residues. The CDR3 DNA is TGTGCCAGCAGTGGCCGGGACAGGGACCTTAGGGCCCAGTACTTC. Translated: CASSGRDRDLRAQYF.

This chain uses TRBV7-2 with TRBJ2-4; 8 nucleotides match TRBD1. The germline CDR1 and CDR2 sequences are SGHTA and FQGNSA. With 5 bases clipped from V and 0 bases from J, the junction kept 12 bases outside the gene matches. The CDR3 consists of 18 residues. The CDR3 sequence: CASSPSPDRVVAKNIQYF. Written as DNA, the CDR3 is TGTGCCAGCAGCCCATCTCCGGACAGGGTCGTAGCCAAAAACATTCAGTACTTC.

V and J are TRBV7-9 and TRBJ2-1; 7 bases fit TRBD2. The CDR3 totals 15 residues. Germline assignment: CDR1 SEHNR and CDR2 FQNEAQ (reference sequence). V shed 6 bases, J shed 2 bases, and the junction held 7 bases outside the gene matches. CDR3 sequence reads: CASSPDGTTYNEQFF. The CDR3 DNA sequence: TGTGCCAGCAGTCCTGACGGGACTACCTACAATGAGCAGTTCTTC.

V is TRBV6-5 and J is TRBJ2-5, with D possibly TRBD1 on 6 matching bases. The DNA end favors TRBJ2-7, so the J call may be wrong. The CDR3 spans 14 residues. The germline CDR1 and CDR2 sequences are MNHEY and SVGAGI. The CDR3 DNA reads TGTGCCAGCAGTTCCAAGACAGGTCGGGGCGAGCAGTACTTC. Translating it yields CASSSKTGRGEQYF.

The gene calls are TRBV12-3 or TRBV12-4 and TRBJ1-5; 8 nucleotides agree with TRBD1. The V and J ends lost 3 bases and 7 bases, in that order; junction bases with no gene match: 5. The CDR3 consists of 14 residues. The CDR3, as DNA: TGTGCCAGCAGTTTTCCAGGGGGCGGGCAGCCCCAGCATTTT. Translated, it gives CASSFPGGGQPQHF.

The chain employs TRBV20-1 and TRBJ2-3; tentative D call: TRBD2 (8 bases). The CDR3 is 15 amino acids. With 4 bases removed from V and 6 bases from J, the gap between germline ends came to 20 bases. From germline, CDR1 is DFQATT and CDR2 SNEGSKA (reference sequence). In DNA, the CDR3 is TGCAGTGCTATATCGGGACAGCCGGGGGGGGATACGCAGTATTTT. Translation: CSAISGQPGGDTQYF.